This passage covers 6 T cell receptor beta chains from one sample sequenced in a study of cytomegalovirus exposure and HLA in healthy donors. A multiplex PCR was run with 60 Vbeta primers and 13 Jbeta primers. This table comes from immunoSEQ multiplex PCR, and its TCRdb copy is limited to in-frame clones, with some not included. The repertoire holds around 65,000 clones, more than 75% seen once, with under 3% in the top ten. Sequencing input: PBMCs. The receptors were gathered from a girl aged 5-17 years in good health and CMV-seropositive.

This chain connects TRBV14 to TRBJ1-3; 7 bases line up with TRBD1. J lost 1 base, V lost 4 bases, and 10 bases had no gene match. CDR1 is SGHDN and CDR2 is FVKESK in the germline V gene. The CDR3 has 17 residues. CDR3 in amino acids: CASSRSGQRNSGNTIYF. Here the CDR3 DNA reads TGTGCCAGCAGCCGATCGGGACAGCGGAATTCTGGAAACACCATATATTTT.

In DNA, the CDR3 is TGTGCCGGCCACCGGGACAGGGGATCCCAAGAGACCCAGTACTTC. This sequence encodes CAGHRDRGSQETQYF. V is TRBV30 and J is TRBJ2-5, with TRBD1 matching over 10 bases. This CDR3 has 15 amino acids. Germline V gene data show CDR1 as GTSNPN and CDR2 as SVGIG (reference sequence). V trimming: 8 bases; J trimming: 1 base; junction bases outside the gene matches: 10.

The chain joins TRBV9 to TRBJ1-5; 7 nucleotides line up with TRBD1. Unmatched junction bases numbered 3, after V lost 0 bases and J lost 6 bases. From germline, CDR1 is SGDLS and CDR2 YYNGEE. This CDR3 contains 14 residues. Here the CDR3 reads CASSVGTGGQPQHF. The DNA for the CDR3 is TGTGCCAGCAGCGTAGGGACAGGTGGTCAGCCCCAGCATTTT.

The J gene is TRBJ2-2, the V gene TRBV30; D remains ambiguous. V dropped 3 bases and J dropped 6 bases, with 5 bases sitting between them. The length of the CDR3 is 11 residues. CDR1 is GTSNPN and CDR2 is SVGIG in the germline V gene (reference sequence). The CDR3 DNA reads TGTGCCTGGAGGGGCGCCGGGGAGCTGTTTTTT. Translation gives CAWRGAGELFF.

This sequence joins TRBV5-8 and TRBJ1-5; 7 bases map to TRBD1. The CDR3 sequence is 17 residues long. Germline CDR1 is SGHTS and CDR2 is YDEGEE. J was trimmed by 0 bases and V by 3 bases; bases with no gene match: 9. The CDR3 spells CASSSGTVTFSNQPQHF. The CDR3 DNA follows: TGTGCCAGCAGCTCCGGGACAGTCACTTTTAGCAATCAGCCCCAGCATTTT.

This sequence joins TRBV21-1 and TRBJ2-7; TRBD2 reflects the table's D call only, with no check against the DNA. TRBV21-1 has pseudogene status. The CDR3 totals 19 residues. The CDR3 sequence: CASSKRTPGTSGRADEQYF. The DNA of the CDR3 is TGTGCCAGCAGCAAGCGGACCCCCGGGACTAGCGGGAGGGCCGACGAGCAGTACTTC.